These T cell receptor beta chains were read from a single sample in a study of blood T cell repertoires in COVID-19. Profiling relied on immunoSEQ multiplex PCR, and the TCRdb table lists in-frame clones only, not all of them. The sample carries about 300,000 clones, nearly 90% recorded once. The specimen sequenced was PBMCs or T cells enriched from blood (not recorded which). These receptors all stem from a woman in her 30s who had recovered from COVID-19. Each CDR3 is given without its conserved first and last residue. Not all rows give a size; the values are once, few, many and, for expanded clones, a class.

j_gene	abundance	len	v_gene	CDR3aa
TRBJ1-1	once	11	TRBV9	ASSVGGRTEAF
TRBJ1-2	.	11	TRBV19	ASSTGFLYGYT
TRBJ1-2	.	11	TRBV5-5	ASSIQGGIGYT
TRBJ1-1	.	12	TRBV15	ATSRAQGNTEAF
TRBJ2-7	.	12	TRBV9	ASSVDRDRYEQY
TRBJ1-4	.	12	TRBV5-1	ASSQGTPNEKLF
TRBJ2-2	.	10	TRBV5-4	ASNQGGGELF
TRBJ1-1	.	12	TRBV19	ASSNGGMNTEAF
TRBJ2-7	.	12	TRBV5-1	ASSRQRPSYEQY
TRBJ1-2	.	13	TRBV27	ASSLRRGGTYGYT
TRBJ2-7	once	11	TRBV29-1	SVQRGSPYEQY
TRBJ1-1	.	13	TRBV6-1	ASSEAAGGNTEAF
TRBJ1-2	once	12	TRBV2	ASPRDRHSYGYT
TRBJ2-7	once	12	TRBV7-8	ASSLGDIGYEQY
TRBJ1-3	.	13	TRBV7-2	ASSSRQPAGNTIY
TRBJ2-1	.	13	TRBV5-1	ASSLGVGGNNEQF
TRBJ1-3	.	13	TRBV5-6	ASSLRGALGNTIY
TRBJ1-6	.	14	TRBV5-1	ASSPRPGQLDSPLH
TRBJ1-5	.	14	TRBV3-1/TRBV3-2	ASSQGMGARNQPQH
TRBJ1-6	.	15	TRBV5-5	ASSPGWDRVLASPLH
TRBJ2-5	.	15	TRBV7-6	ASSPATPGHLRETQY
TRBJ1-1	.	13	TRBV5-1	ASSLDGLRNTEAF
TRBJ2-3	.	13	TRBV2	ASRPQLQGTDTQY
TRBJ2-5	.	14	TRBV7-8	ASSLGWQGEAETQY
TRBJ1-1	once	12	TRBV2	ASRKTGAGAEAF
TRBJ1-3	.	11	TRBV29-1	SPSRDSGNTIY
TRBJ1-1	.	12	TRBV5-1	ASSLAGMNTEAF
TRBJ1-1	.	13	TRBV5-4	ASSSLYPIGTEAF
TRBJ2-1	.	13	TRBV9	ASGIAGARDNEQF
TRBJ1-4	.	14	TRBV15	ATSRGGVTTNEKLF
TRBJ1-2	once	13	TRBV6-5	ASSYSPTANYGYT
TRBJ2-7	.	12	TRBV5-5	ASSRDRVPYEQY
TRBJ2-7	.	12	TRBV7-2	ASSPLGGTPGQY
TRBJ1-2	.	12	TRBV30	AWSVRPTVYGYT
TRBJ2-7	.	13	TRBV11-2	ASSQLGTGMDEQY
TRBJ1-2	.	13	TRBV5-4	ASSYRQGVNYGYT
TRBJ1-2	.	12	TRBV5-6	ASSLMQRLNGYT
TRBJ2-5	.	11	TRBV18	ASSLRGQETQY
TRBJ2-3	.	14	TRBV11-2	ASSSPGWQGSDTQY
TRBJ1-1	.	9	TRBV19	ASNMNTEAF
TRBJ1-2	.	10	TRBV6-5	ASGRSGYGYT
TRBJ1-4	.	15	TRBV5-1	ASSLGQTGRGNEKLF
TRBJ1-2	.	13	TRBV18	ASSPPGGASYGYT
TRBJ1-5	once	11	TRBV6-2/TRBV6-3	ASSYLRGEAQH
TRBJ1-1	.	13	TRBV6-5	ASSYSSGQNTEAF